The 20 T cell receptor beta chains reported below all come from one sample, sequenced in a study of T-cell reconstitution after alpha-beta-depleted transplantation in children. It was with unique molecular identifiers that the TCRbeta library was prepared. One entry per CDR3 protein results from TCRdb running MiXCR on the PCR reads. The sample comprises hundreds of thousands of distinct CDR3 sequences, approximately 15% of which are singletons, and approximately 1.1% rests with the top ten. The sample was PBMCs from the stem cell graft donor, taken from the stem cell graft. Every receptor here comes from a human donor who donated a stem cell graft to a child with acute myeloid leukemia.

The V call is TRBV11-1, the J call TRBJ2-1; D might be TRBD1 (5 bases). From germline, CDR1 is SGHAT and CDR2 FQDESV (reference sequence). V gave up 5 bases and J gave up 9 bases, with 11 bases separating them. CDR3 size: 12 residues. CDR3 sequence: CASSTTASEQFF. The CDR3 nucleotides read TGTGCCAGCAGCACGACAGCTAGTGAGCAGTTCTTC.

This clonotype came up a few times. The chain links TRBV5-1 to TRBJ2-1, with 11 bases fitting TRBD2. With 2 bases clipped from V and 4 bases from J, the junction kept 5 bases outside the gene matches. CDR1 and CDR2 from the germline V gene are SGHRS and YFSETQ. CDR3 length equals 16 residues. The CDR3 DNA reads TGCGCCAGCAGCTTCACCTTAGCGGGGGGGTACAATGAGCAGTTCTTC. Protein product: CASSFTLAGGYNEQFF. The complete variable domain, with remaining parts taken from reference TRBV5-1 and TRBJ2-1, reads KAGVTQTPRYLIKTRGQQVTLSCSPISGHRSVSWYQQTPGQGLQFLFEYFSETQRNKGNFPGRFSGRQFSNSRSEMNVSTLELGDSALYLCASSFTLAGGYNEQFFGPGTRLTVL.

As concerns this clonotype: A much larger clone is a single base away; this may be a read error. The V and J genes are TRBV20-1 and TRBJ1-6; the match to TRBD1 covers 7 bases. The CDR3 covers 14 residues. Germline CDR1 is DFQATT and CDR2 is SNEGSKA (reference sequence). The CDR3 DNA reads as TGCAGTGCCCCAGGGGGGGGTGGGGGATTCACCCTCTACTTT. Translating it yields CSAPGGGGGFTLYF.

This CDR3 reads CASSSDRGNTIYF. Here the CDR3 DNA reads TGTGCCAGCAGCTCGGACAGGGGAAACACCATATATTTT. The chain has TRBV12-3 or TRBV12-4 and TRBJ1-3; TRBD1 matches 7 bases. The V segment lost 6 bases and the J segment 4 bases; nucleotides outside the gene matches: 3. The CDR3 has 13 amino acids.

This clonotype was counted ten times or more. The chain couples TRBV24-1 to TRBJ2-7; 12 bases line up with TRBD1. V gave up 10 bases and J gave up 5 bases; unmatched junction bases: 2. The germline V gene has CDR1 KGHDR and CDR2 SFDVKD. This CDR3 contains 12 residues. The CDR3 sequence is CATGQGAHEQYF. In DNA form, the CDR3 reads TGTGCCACGGGACAGGGGGCGCACGAGCAGTACTTC.

This clonotype was observed a single time. The V and J genes are TRBV7-6 and TRBJ2-1; 9 nucleotides agree with TRBD1. The trim removed 5 bases at V and 3 bases at J, leaving 5 bases unmatched. CDR1 and CDR2 from the germline V gene are SGHVS and FNYEAQ. The CDR3 sequence is 15 residues long. Here the CDR3 reads CASSPRTGVYNEQFF. CDR3 in DNA: TGTGCCAGCAGCCCACGGACAGGGGTCTACAATGAGCAGTTCTTC.

There are many counts of this clonotype. This sequence joins TRBV6-2 or TRBV6-3 and TRBJ2-5; D is unclear. Between the trimmed V and J ends, which lost 5 bases and 2 bases, there was a span of 12 bases. Looked up from germline, CDR1 is MNHEY and CDR2 is SVGEGT. The CDR3 extends over 14 amino acids. CDR3 residues: CASSPIRRQETQYF. CDR3 nucleotide sequence: TGTGCCAGCAGTCCTATTCGTAGGCAAGAGACCCAGTACTTC.

Turning to this clonotype: The germline gene is not matched at one end of the junction; a read error may be the cause. The V call is TRBV24-1, the J call TRBJ2-5; 11 bases fit TRBD1. Germline CDR1 and CDR2: KGHDR and SFDVKD. The CDR3 totals 15 residues. CDR3 coding DNA: TGTGCCACCAGTGAGGACAGGGGGCCCCAAGTGACCCAGTACTTC. This codes for CATSEDRGPQVTQYF.

There are a few counts of this clonotype. The chain is built from TRBV6-2 or TRBV6-3 and TRBJ1-2; tentative D call: TRBD1 (5 bases). Per germline, CDR1 MNHEY and CDR2 SVGEGT. The CDR3 loop spans 13 amino acids. The V gene lost 7 bases and the J gene lost 4 bases, with 13 bases spanning the gap. CDR3: CASKPGLLYGYTF. The DNA of the CDR3 is TGTGCCAGCAAACCGGGACTGCTCTATGGCTACACCTTC.

CDR3 amino acids: CAINRVWDQPQHF. The CDR3 nucleotides are TGTGCGATTAACAGGGTATGGGATCAGCCCCAGCATTTT. The chain joins TRBV30 to TRBJ1-5; D may be TRBD1 (6 bases). Per germline, CDR1 GTSNPN and CDR2 SVGIG (reference sequence). The CDR3 length is 13 residues.

This chain links TRBV24-1 with TRBJ2-3, with 9 bases aligning to TRBD1. The CDR3 runs 17 residues. Trimming removed 4 bases from V and 4 bases from J; junction bases left unmatched: 11. Germline CDR1 KGHDR, CDR2 SFDVKD. The CDR3 coding sequence is TGTGCCACCAGTGACCGATTACCGGGACAGGGAGCAGATACGCAGTATTTT. It is translated as CATSDRLPGQGADTQYF.

The genes are TRBV15 and TRBJ2-2; TRBD1 is a possible D gene (7 bases). V was cut by 5 bases and J by 6 bases, with 19 bases left in between. The CDR3 loop spans 16 amino acids. CDR1 and CDR2 from the germline V gene are LNHNV and YYDKDF (reference sequence). The CDR3 reads CATSPPSGGGPGELFF. The CDR3 nucleotides read TGTGCCACCAGCCCCCCTAGTGGAGGGGGCCCCGGGGAGCTGTTTTTT.

In its sample, this clonotype was seen a few times. V usage is TRBV7-7 and J usage is TRBJ2-1; D might be TRBD2 (6 bases). Germline V gene lookup returns CDR1 SSHAT and CDR2 FNYEAQ (reference sequence). The CDR3 has 15 amino acids. Trimming removed 5 bases from V and 2 bases from J, with 13 bases in between. The CDR3 region has the DNA TGTGCCAGCAGCCCCAGCGGGTTCGCCTACAATGAGCAGTTCTTC. Protein product: CASSPSGFAYNEQFF.

This clonotype came up a few times. The chain carries TRBV5-1 and TRBJ2-2; D uncertain. The CDR3 is 16 amino acids. V lost 0 bases and J 1 base, leaving 10 bases between the germline ends. Germline CDR1 is SGHRS and CDR2 is YFSETQ. The CDR3: CASSLAIMENTGELFF. The CDR3 nucleotides read TGCGCCAGCAGCTTGGCCATTATGGAGAACACCGGGGAGCTGTTTTTT.

V usage is TRBV7-9 and J usage is TRBJ2-2; possibly TRBD2 for D (5 bases). CDR3 length equals 15 residues. CDR1 SEHNR and CDR2 FQNEAQ come from the germline V gene (reference sequence). Trimming stripped 1 base from V and 7 bases from J, with 13 bases between. CDR3 sequence (DNA): TGTGCCAGCAGCTTAGGTCTGGGAGATGGCGGGGAGCTGTTTTTT. It codes for CASSLGLGDGGELFF.

This clonotype was picked up a small number of times. The chain combines TRBV7-3 with TRBJ2-1, with D tentatively TRBD2 (6 bases). The germline gives CDR1 SGHTA, CDR2 FQGTGA. The V gene lost 4 bases and the J gene lost 3 bases, with 16 bases spanning the gap. This CDR3 has 16 amino acids. The chain's CDR3 is CASSSPGRGSYNEQFF. The CDR3 DNA follows: TGTGCCAGCAGCTCCCCCGGGCGGGGTAGCTACAATGAGCAGTTCTTC.

This clonotype was counted between two and nine times. V gene TRBV6-1 combines with J gene TRBJ2-1; D might be TRBD1 (6 bases). Trimming took 2 bases from V and 10 from J, leaving 12 bases between them. Looked up from germline, CDR1 is MNHNS and CDR2 is SASEGT. The length of the CDR3 is 13 residues. This CDR3 is CASSEMGAWEQFF. The CDR3, as DNA: TGTGCCAGCAGTGAAATGGGGGCTTGGGAGCAGTTCTTC.

This clonotype was seen a handful of times. The V and J genes are TRBV4-1 and TRBJ2-1; D is tentatively TRBD1 or TRBD2 (6 bases each). The V gene lost 0 bases and the J gene lost 4 bases, with 13 bases spanning the gap. Per the germline V gene, CDR1 is MGHRA and CDR2 is YSYEKL. This CDR3 has 16 amino acids. Written as DNA, the CDR3 is TGCGCCAGCAGCCAAGAGGAGGGGGAAAATTACAATGAGCAGTTCTTC. Protein product: CASSQEEGENYNEQFF.

A few counts support this clonotype. This sequence joins TRBV12-3 or TRBV12-4 and TRBJ2-2, with TRBD2 as a possible D gene (5 bases). The CDR3 covers 14 residues. V lost 6 bases and J lost 4, with 12 bases in between. The DNA of the CDR3 is TGTGCCAGCAGCCTTGGGAGTATCACCGGGGAGCTGTTTTTT. As protein: CASSLGSITGELFF.

This clonotype was counted ten times or more. The rearrangement joins TRBV29-1 to TRBJ2-3; D may be TRBD1 (5 bases). V was shortened by 7 bases and J by 0 bases, with 14 bases between the two germline ends. Germline V gene data show CDR1 as SQVTM and CDR2 as ANQGSEA. This CDR3 is 14 amino acids long. The CDR3 bases are TGCAGCGAGGGTCAGGGATTAAGCACAGATACGCAGTATTTT. It translates to CSEGQGLSTDTQYF.